This T cell receptor beta chain was identified during a study of blood T cell repertoires in COVID-19. Sequencing used immunoSEQ multiplex PCR; TCRdb keeps in-frame clones, though not all of them. The data contain 110,000 to 150,000 clones, around 75% of them singletons. The CDR3 has 17 amino acids. CDR1 and CDR2 (germline): SGHDT, YYEEEE. V gave up 0 bases and J gave up 0 bases, with 13 bases separating them. This receptor was obtained from a woman in her 70s with COVID-19, enrolled during active disease. The sequencing input was peripheral blood. This chain links TRBV5-6 with TRBJ1-3, with D possibly TRBD1 on 5 matching bases. The CDR3 region has the DNA TGTGCCAGCAGCTTGGGGTGGGGCCGGTCCTCTGGAAACACCATATATTTT. Its protein is CASSLGWGRSSGNTIYF.